Listed below are T cell receptor beta chains from one sample, sequenced in a study of somatic mutations in cytotoxic T cells in rheumatoid arthritis. Profiling relied on immunoSEQ multiplex PCR, and the TCRdb table lists in-frame clones only, not all of them. This table has 20,000 or so clones, approximately 78% appearing once. Sample: CD8+ T cells sorted from blood. These receptors were obtained from an adult with rheumatoid arthritis. The CDR3 runs from the conserved cysteine through the conserved F or W. D genes are given only for firm matches. Expanded clones are given a class, and other clones once, few, many or no size at all.

>few|TRBJ1-1|.|TRBV18
TGTGCCAGCTCGCCCGCAGGAGGGTCTGAAGCTTTCTTT
CASSPAGGSEAFF
>.|TRBJ2-1|.|TRBV28
TGTGCCAGCAGCCCTGGAGGCAATGAGCAGTTCTTC
CASSPGGNEQFF
>few|TRBJ1-1|.|TRBV7-8
TGTGCCAGCAGGGGGGGCCACTACACTGAAGCTTTCTTT
CASRGGHYTEAFF
>once|TRBJ2-5|TRBD1|TRBV28
TGTGCCAGCAGCCACCTAGGGACAGGAGAGACCCAGTACTTC
CASSHLGTGETQYF
>.|TRBJ2-1|.|TRBV4-1
TGCGCCAGCAGCCAAGCCGACGGGCAGAGAGAATACAATGAGCAGTTCTTC
CASSQADGQREYNEQFF
>.|TRBJ2-3|.|TRBV18
TGTGCCAGCTCACAGTGGGGCCAGTCCACAGATACGCAGTATTTT
CASSQWGQSTDTQYF
>.|TRBJ2-1|.|TRBV27
TGTGCCAGCAGTTTAGAGGGCAATGAGCAGTTCTTC
CASSLEGNEQFF
>few|TRBJ2-5|.|TRBV9
TGTGCCAGCAGCGTAGCAGGGGTGGAGGAGACCCAGTACTTC
CASSVAGVEETQYF
>.|TRBJ1-3|.|TRBV29-1
TGCAGCGTTGCACAACAATACACCATATATTTT
CSVAQQYTIYF
>once|TRBJ2-7|.|TRBV27
TGTGCCAGCAGTTTATCGGCAGTCTCCTACGAGCAGTACTTC
CASSLSAVSYEQYF
>.|TRBJ1-5|.|TRBV4-3
TGCGCCAGCAGCCAAGATGGACAACCCGATCAGCCCCAGCATTTT
CASSQDGQPDQPQHF
>.|TRBJ2-1|TRBD2|TRBV9
TGTGCCAGCAGCGTAGAGGTAGGCGGGGGGGCGTACGGTGAGCAGTTCTTC
CASSVEVGGGAYGEQFF
>.|TRBJ2-3|.|TRBV28
TGTGCCAGCAGTTCCCACACAGATACGCAGTATTTT
CASSSHTDTQYF